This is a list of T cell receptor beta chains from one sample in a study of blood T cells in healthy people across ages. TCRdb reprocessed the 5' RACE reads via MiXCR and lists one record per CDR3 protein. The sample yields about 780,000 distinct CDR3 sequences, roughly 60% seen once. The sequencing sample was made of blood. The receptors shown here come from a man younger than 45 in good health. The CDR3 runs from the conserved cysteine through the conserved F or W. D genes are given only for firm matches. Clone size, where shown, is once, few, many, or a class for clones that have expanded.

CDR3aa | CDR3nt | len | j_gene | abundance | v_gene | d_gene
CSARALAGANYEQYF | TGCAGTGCTAGAGCCCTAGCGGGGGCCAACTACGAGCAGTACTTC | 15 | TRBJ2-7 | - | TRBV20-1 | TRBD2
CSASSGTGGEKLFF | TGCAGTGCTAGCTCCGGGACAGGGGGTGAAAAACTGTTTTTT | 14 | TRBJ1-4 | - | TRBV20-1 | TRBD1
CASREQGFIAGANVLTF | TGTGCCAGCAGAGAGCAGGGTTTTATCGCCGGGGCCAACGTCCTGACTTTC | 17 | TRBJ2-6 | - | TRBV6-6 | -
CAISDVAAGENEQYF | TGTGCCATCAGTGATGTCGCGGCGGGGGAAAACGAGCAGTACTTC | 15 | TRBJ2-7 | - | TRBV10-3 | TRBD2
CSAFPWGRGNYGYTF | TGCAGTGCTTTCCCGTGGGGCAGGGGAAACTATGGCTACACCTTC | 15 | TRBJ1-2 | few | TRBV20-1 | -
CASSTRSSGYNEQFF | TGTGCCAGCAGTACTAGGTCTAGCGGGTACAATGAGCAGTTCTTC | 15 | TRBJ2-1 | once | TRBV2 | TRBD2
CAIRWGETQYF | TGTGCCATTCGTTGGGGGGAGACCCAGTACTTC | 11 | TRBJ2-5 | - | TRBV12-3/TRBV12-4 | -
CASSLDSWSGTEAFF | TGTGCCAGCAGCCTAGACTCCTGGTCGGGGACTGAAGCTTTCTTT | 15 | TRBJ1-1 | - | TRBV3-1 | -
CARTSGDLTDTQYF | TGTGCCCGGACTAGCGGGGATCTCACAGATACGCAGTATTTT | 14 | TRBJ2-3 | - | TRBV30 | TRBD2
CASSYGRYSNQPQHF | TGTGCCAGCAGTTACGGCCGCTATAGCAATCAGCCCCAGCATTTT | 15 | TRBJ1-5 | - | TRBV6-5 | -
CASKRLPNTGELFF | TGCGCCAGCAAGAGACTGCCGAACACCGGGGAGCTGTTTTTT | 14 | TRBJ2-2 | - | TRBV5-1 | -
CASSQDYRAGGFTYEQYF | TGTGCCAGCAGCCAAGACTACAGGGCCGGAGGCTTTACGTACGAGCAGTACTTC | 18 | TRBJ2-7 | - | TRBV4-2 | -
CASSFLGQGLVETQYF | TGTGCCAGCAGCTTTCTGGGACAGGGGCTAGTGGAGACCCAGTACTTC | 16 | TRBJ2-5 | - | TRBV12-3/TRBV12-4 | TRBD1
CASSLDESGYNEQFF | TGCGCCAGCAGCTTGGACGAGAGCGGGTACAATGAGCAGTTCTTC | 15 | TRBJ2-1 | - | TRBV5-1 | -
CASSVELAGRTGELFF | TGTGCCAGCAGCGTAGAACTAGCGGGGAGGACCGGGGAGCTGTTTTTT | 16 | TRBJ2-2 | - | TRBV9 | TRBD2
CASSQDSTGVGSYGYTF | TGCGCCAGCAGCCAAGATTCGACAGGGGTTGGGTCCTATGGCTACACCTTC | 17 | TRBJ1-2 | few | TRBV4-3 | TRBD1
CASSGLAGGPWETQYF | TGTGCCAGCAGCGGACTAGCGGGGGGGCCCTGGGAGACCCAGTACTTC | 16 | TRBJ2-5 | - | TRBV7-9 | TRBD2
CSTRDLAKNIQYF | TGCAGCACCCGTGATCTAGCCAAAAACATTCAGTACTTC | 13 | TRBJ2-4 | few | TRBV29-1 | -
CASSKGASNQPQHF | TGTGCCAGTTCTAAGGGGGCTAGCAATCAGCCCCAGCATTTT | 14 | TRBJ1-5 | - | TRBV6-2/TRBV6-3 | TRBD1
CASSLGAQNTDTQYF | TGCGCCAGCAGCTTGGGGGCGCAGAACACAGATACGCAGTATTTT | 15 | TRBJ2-3 | - | TRBV5-1 | -
CSVLTGERGEQYF | TGCAGCGTACTGACAGGCGAAAGGGGTGAGCAGTACTTC | 13 | TRBJ2-4 | few | TRBV29-1 | -
CAISAGTLTSYEQYF | TGTGCCATCAGTGCCGGGACACTGACTTCCTACGAGCAGTACTTC | 15 | TRBJ2-7 | - | TRBV10-3 | -
CASSSNWFYEQYF | TGTGCCAGCAGCTCCAATTGGTTCTACGAGCAGTACTTC | 13 | TRBJ2-7 | - | TRBV6-1 | -
CAISRDRGAYEQYF | TGTGCCATCAGCAGAGACAGGGGGGCCTACGAGCAGTACTTC | 14 | TRBJ2-7 | - | TRBV10-3 | TRBD1
CASSGQRGGLEEQFF | TGTGCCAGCAGTGGCCAGCGGGGGGGTCTCGAGGAGCAGTTCTTC | 15 | TRBJ2-1 | - | TRBV2 | TRBD2
CASSVRQGTQYF | TGTGCCAGCAGTGTCAGACAAGGGACCCAGTACTTC | 12 | TRBJ2-5 | few | TRBV25-1 | -
CASSLLAPSDSPLHF | TGTGCCAGCAGCTTACTTGCCCCCTCTGATTCACCCCTCCACTTT | 15 | TRBJ1-6 | - | TRBV7-3 | -
CSATRPQGAIGNQPQHF | TGCAGTGCAACGCGGCCACAGGGGGCTATAGGCAATCAGCCCCAGCATTTT | 17 | TRBJ1-5 | - | TRBV20-1 | TRBD1
CASSQGTSGKNTGELFF | TGCGCCAGCAGCCAAGGGACTAGCGGGAAAAACACCGGGGAGCTGTTTTTT | 17 | TRBJ2-2 | - | TRBV5-1 | TRBD2
CASLQGAIQYF | TGTGCCAGCCTACAGGGGGCCATTCAGTACTTC | 11 | TRBJ2-4 | - | TRBV6-6 | TRBD1
CASRSAGVPTDTQYF | TGCGCCAGCAGGTCTGCGGGGGTCCCCACAGATACGCAGTATTTT | 15 | TRBJ2-3 | - | TRBV5-1 | TRBD2
CASSLQIRRMTEQFF | TGTGCCAGCAGCTTACAGATCCGGAGGATGACGGAGCAGTTCTTC | 15 | TRBJ2-1 | - | TRBV12-3/TRBV12-4 | -
CASSQAPTGADEKLFF | TGCGCCAGCAGCCAGGCCCCGACAGGGGCAGATGAAAAACTGTTTTTT | 16 | TRBJ1-4 | - | TRBV4-3 | TRBD1
CASSPSSHEQYF | TGTGCCAGCAGTCCCAGTTCTCACGAGCAGTACTTC | 12 | TRBJ2-7 | many | TRBV27 | -
CASSPGTGALGGGYTF | TGCGCCAGCAGCCCTGGGACAGGCGCCCTTGGGGGAGGCTACACCTTC | 16 | TRBJ1-2 | few | TRBV4-3 | TRBD1
CASSQDLRGGHQETQYF | TGCGCCAGCAGCCAAGATCTCCGGGGAGGGCACCAAGAGACCCAGTACTTC | 17 | TRBJ2-5 | once | TRBV4-3 | TRBD2
CSARDPWGGGSYNEQFF | TGCAGTGCTAGAGACCCGTGGGGGGGCGGATCCTACAATGAGCAGTTCTTC | 17 | TRBJ2-1 | - | TRBV20-1 | -
CSVPRGVGQFF | TGCAGCGTTCCCCGGGGGGTCGGGCAGTTCTTC | 11 | TRBJ2-1 | - | TRBV29-1 | TRBD2
CASSSTGTAGNQPQHF | TGTGCCAGCAGTTCTACCGGGACAGCGGGCAATCAGCCCCAGCATTTT | 16 | TRBJ1-5 | - | TRBV27 | TRBD1
CASRPGLSNEKLFF | TGTGCCAGCAGACCGGGGTTGTCCAATGAAAAACTGTTTTTT | 14 | TRBJ1-4 | - | TRBV6-5 | -
CASSIRNHEQYF | TGTGCCAGCTCTATCAGGAACCACGAGCAGTACTTC | 12 | TRBJ2-7 | once | TRBV2 | -
CASSQTRDGGLFF | TGTGCCAGCAGCCAAACCCGGGACGGGGGGCTGTTTTTT | 13 | TRBJ1-4 | - | TRBV3-1 | -
CASSLPPTASSYNEQFF | TGCGCCAGCAGCCTTCCTCCGACCGCTAGCTCCTACAATGAGCAGTTCTTC | 17 | TRBJ2-1 | - | TRBV4-3 | -
CASSVDPTGEQYF | TGTGCCAGCAGCGTAGACCCCACTGGCGAGCAGTACTTC | 13 | TRBJ2-7 | - | TRBV9 | -
CSVGTDRNSPLHF | TGCAGCGTGGGGACAGACCGAAATTCACCCCTCCACTTT | 13 | TRBJ1-6 | - | TRBV29-1 | TRBD1
CASSERRTGNIHRGNTIYF | TGCGCCAGCAGCGAACGGAGGACAGGGAATATCCATAGAGGAAACACCATATATTTT | 19 | TRBJ1-3 | few | TRBV4-3 | TRBD1
CASSPRLAGDRWAEQFF | TGTGCCAGCAGCCCTAGACTAGCGGGGGACCGATGGGCTGAGCAGTTCTTC | 17 | TRBJ2-1 | - | TRBV3-1 | TRBD2
CSAMGGQTNEKLFF | TGCAGTGCTATGGGGGGGCAGACTAATGAAAAACTGTTTTTT | 14 | TRBJ1-4 | few | TRBV20-1 | -